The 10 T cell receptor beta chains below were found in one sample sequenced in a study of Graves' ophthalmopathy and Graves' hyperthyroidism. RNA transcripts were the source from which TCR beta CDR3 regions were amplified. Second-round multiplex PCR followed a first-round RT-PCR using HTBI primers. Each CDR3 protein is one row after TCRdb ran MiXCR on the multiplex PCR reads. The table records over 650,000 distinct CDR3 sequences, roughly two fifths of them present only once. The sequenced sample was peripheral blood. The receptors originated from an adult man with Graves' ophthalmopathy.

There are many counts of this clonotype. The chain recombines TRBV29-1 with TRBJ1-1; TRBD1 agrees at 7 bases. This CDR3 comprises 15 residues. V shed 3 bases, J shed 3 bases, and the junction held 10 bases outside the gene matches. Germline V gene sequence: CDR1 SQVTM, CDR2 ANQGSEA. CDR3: CSVERGPPGYTEAFF. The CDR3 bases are TGCAGCGTTGAGAGGGGGCCGCCGGGTTACACTGAAGCTTTCTTT.

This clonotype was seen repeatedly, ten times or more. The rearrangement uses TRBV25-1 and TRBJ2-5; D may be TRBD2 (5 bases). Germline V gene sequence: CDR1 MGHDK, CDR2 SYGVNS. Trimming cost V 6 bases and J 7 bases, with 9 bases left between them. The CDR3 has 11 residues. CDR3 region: CASSAGGTQYF. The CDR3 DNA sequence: TGTGCCAGCAGCGCCGGAGGGACCCAGTACTTC. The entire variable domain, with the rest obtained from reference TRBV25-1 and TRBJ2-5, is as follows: EADIYQTPRYLVIGTGKKITLECSQTMGHDKMYWYQQDPGMELHLIHYSYGVNSTEKGDLSSESTVSRIRTEHFPLTLESARPSHTSQYLCASSAGGTQYFGPGTRLLVL.

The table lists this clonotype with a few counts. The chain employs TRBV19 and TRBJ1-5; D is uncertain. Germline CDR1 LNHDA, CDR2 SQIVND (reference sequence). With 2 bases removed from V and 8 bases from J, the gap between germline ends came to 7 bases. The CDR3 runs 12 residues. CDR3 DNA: TGTGCCAGTAGTATACCCACTAAGCCCCAGCATTTT. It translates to CASSIPTKPQHF. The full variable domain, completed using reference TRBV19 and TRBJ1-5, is DGGITQSPKYLFRKEGQNVTLSCEQNLNHDAMYWYRQDPGQGLRLIYYSQIVNDFQKGDIAEGYSVSREKKESFPLTVTSAQKNPTAFYLCASSIPTKPQHFGDGTRLSIL.

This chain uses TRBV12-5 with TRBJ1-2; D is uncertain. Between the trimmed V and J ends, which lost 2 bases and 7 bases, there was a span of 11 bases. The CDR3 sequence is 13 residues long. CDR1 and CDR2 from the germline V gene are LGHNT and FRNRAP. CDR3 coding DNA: TGTGCTAGTGGTTTGAACCCCTCAGGTGGCTACACCTTC. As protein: CASGLNPSGGYTF.

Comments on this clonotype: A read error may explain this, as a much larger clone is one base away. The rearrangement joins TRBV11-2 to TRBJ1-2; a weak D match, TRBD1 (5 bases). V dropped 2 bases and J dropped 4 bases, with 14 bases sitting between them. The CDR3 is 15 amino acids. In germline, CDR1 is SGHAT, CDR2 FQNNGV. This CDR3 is CASSLYGTGSYGYTF. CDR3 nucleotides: TGTGCCAGCAGCTTATACGGTACAGGCAGCTATGGCTACACCTTC.

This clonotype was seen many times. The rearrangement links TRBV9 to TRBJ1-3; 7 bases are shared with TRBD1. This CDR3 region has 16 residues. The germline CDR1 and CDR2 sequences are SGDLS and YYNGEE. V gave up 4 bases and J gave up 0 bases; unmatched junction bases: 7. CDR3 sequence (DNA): TGTGCCAGCAGCCCGGGACAGCGGAGCTCTGGAAACACCATATATTTT. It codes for CASSPGQRSSGNTIYF.

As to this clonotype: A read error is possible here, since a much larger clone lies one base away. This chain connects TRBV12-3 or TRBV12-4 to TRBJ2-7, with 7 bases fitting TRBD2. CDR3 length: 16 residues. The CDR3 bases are TGTGACAGCAGCCGGGGGGTGACGGGTTCGTCCTACGAGCAGTACTTC. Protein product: CDSSRGVTGSSYEQYF.

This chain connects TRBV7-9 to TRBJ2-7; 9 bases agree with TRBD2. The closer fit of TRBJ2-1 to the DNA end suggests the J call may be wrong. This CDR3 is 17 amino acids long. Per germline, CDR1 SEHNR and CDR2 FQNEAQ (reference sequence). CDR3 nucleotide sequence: TGTGCCAGCAGCTCAGTATTAGCGGGGGAGAGCTACAATGAGCAGTTCTTC. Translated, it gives CASSSVLAGESYNEQFF.

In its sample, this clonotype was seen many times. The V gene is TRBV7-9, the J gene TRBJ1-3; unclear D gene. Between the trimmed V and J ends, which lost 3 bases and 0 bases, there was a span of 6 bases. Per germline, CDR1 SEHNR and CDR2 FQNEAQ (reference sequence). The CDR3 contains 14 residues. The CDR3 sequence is CASSFSSSGNTIYF. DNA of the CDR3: TGTGCCAGCAGCTTTAGCAGCTCTGGAAACACCATATATTTT.

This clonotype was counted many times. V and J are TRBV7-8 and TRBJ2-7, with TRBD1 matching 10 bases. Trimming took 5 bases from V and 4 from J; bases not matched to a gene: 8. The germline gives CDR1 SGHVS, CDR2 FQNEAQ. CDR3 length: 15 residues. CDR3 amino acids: CASSPRTGGGYEQYF. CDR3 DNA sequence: TGTGCCAGCAGCCCAAGGACAGGGGGAGGATACGAGCAGTACTTC.